The 8 T cell receptor beta chains presented below share a single source sample, sequenced in a study of blood T cells in healthy people across ages (dated by TCRdb to between 2015 and 2016). Library generation was performed with 5' RACE. TCRdb lists the instrument as Illumina HiSeq 2500. A second PCR of about 7 to 12 cycles was performed with a sample-barcoded 5' primer and a J-beta primer mix. Clones were called with MiXCR by TCRdb after fastp trimmed the public reads at Q25, and only in-frame beta chains were retained. CDR3 protein duplicates are merged, each entry listing the most common genes and DNA. The sample table records about 970,000 distinct CDR3 sequences; just over 50% of these occur just once. The leading ten clones occupy roughly a fifth of the sample. The specimen sequenced was blood. The receptors shown here come from a woman in her fifties or sixties in good health.

The CDR3 sequence: CASSMSSGQTQYF. CDR3 coding DNA: TGTGCCAGCAGTATGTCTAGCGGGCAGACCCAGTACTTC. The V and J genes are TRBV2 and TRBJ2-5; 8 nucleotides match TRBD2. Losses at the gene ends were 5 bases for V and 6 bases for J; bases not matched to a gene: 5. The length of the CDR3 is 13 residues. CDR1 SNHLY and CDR2 FYNNEI come from the germline V gene.

The rearrangement links TRBV12-3 or TRBV12-4 to TRBJ2-1; unclear D gene. Trimming took off 4 bases at V and 11 bases at J, with 9 bases between the two ends. The CDR3 loop spans 11 amino acids. CDR3 sequence reads: CASSYGPKQFF. The CDR3 DNA reads as TGTGCCAGCAGTTACGGACCTAAGCAGTTCTTC.

The sample holds a few counts of this clonotype. The chain has TRBV12-5 and TRBJ2-7; D not certain. V was pared by 7 bases and J by 3 bases, with 13 bases between. CDR3 length: 13 residues. In germline, CDR1 is LGHNT, CDR2 FRNRAP. The CDR3 DNA reads as TGTGCTAGTGCCTGGGATGTCGGCTACGAGCAGTACTTC. Its protein is CASAWDVGYEQYF.

V gene TRBV7-2 combines with J gene TRBJ1-1; possibly TRBD1 for D (5 bases). CDR1 and CDR2 (germline): SGHTA, FQGNSA. The CDR3 runs to 15 residues. The V and J ends lost 0 bases and 5 bases respectively, with 13 bases between them. CDR3 DNA: TGTGCCAGCAGCTTAGCGTCGACGGGACTTACTGAAGCTTTCTTT. Amino acids: CASSLASTGLTEAFF.

In this sample, this clonotype turned up a few times. V and J are TRBV10-3 and TRBJ2-5; 8 bases align to TRBD1. The germline V gene has CDR1 ENHRY and CDR2 SYGVKD. V lost 5 bases, J lost 4 bases, and 12 bases stayed unmatched. This CDR3 spans 16 amino acids. In DNA form, the CDR3 reads TGTGCCATCAGTTCCGCACAGGGGGGAATGGGAGAGACCCAGTACTTC. It is translated as CAISSAQGGMGETQYF.

A single count supports this clonotype. The chain has TRBV29-1 and TRBJ2-5, with 8 positions matching TRBD2. The J segment lost 11 bases and the V segment lost 4 bases, leaving 15 bases of the junction unmatched. Germline CDR1 reads SQVTM; CDR2 reads ANQGSEA. The CDR3 extends over 14 amino acids. Here the CDR3 DNA reads TGCAGCGTTGGATTAGTAGCGGGACTCAATGAGCAGTACTTC. Encoded protein: CSVGLVAGLNEQYF.

This clonotype was counted a few times. V is TRBV6-2 or TRBV6-3 and J is TRBJ2-7; D is uncertain. This CDR3 is built from 8 residues. Germline-derived CDR1 and CDR2 are MNHEY and SVGEGT. The CDR3 spells CVLSEQYF. CDR3 in DNA: TGTGTCCTAAGCGAGCAGTACTTC.

V usage is TRBV12-3 or TRBV12-4 and J usage is TRBJ2-3; D may match TRBD1 or TRBD2 (5 bases each). The CDR3 has 13 amino acids. V was clipped by 5 bases and J by 4 bases, with 10 bases between them. The CDR3 DNA follows: TGTGCCAGCAGTACCATGGGGGCAGATACGCAGTATTTT. As protein: CASSTMGADTQYF.